A selection of T cell receptor beta chains follows, all from one sample in a study of shared clonotypes between healthy human individuals. Clones were read by immunoSEQ multiplex PCR, and TCRdb kept only the in-frame ones, dropping some. The table lists 2 million to 2.5 million clones, 85% to 95% of them singletons, with 0.3% to 0.4% in the top ten. The sample comprised naive CD4+ T cells from PBMCs. These receptors were collected from a man younger than 35 in good health. Some clones in this sample may be carry-over from other donors' samples. Each CDR3 is given with its conserved first and last residue. D genes are given only for firm matches. Size values are once, few and many counts, or a class for expanded clones, and some rows have none.

CDR3 protein	CDR3 DNA	D gene	J gene	V gene	clone size
CASGGYEQFF	TGTGCCAGCGGAGGATATGAGCAGTTCTTC	.	TRBJ2-1	TRBV2	.
CASRASGGPDTQYF	TGTGCCAGCAGGGCTAGCGGGGGCCCAGATACGCAGTATTTT	TRBD2	TRBJ2-3	TRBV6-5	.
CASSPSETGNTIYF	TGTGCCAGCAGCCCCAGCGAGACTGGAAACACCATATATTTT	.	TRBJ1-3	TRBV9	.
CASSQSGSGRGNEQFF	TGTGCCAGCAGCCAATCGGGGAGCGGCCGGGGCAATGAGCAGTTCTTC	.	TRBJ2-1	TRBV4-2	.
CASSVTGTGAQPQHF	TGTGCCAGTAGTGTTACCGGGACAGGGGCTCAGCCCCAGCATTTT	TRBD1	TRBJ1-5	TRBV19	.
CASSLDGTYNEQFF	TGTGCCAGCAGCTTAGACGGGACGTACAATGAGCAGTTCTTC	.	TRBJ2-1	TRBV7-9	.
CASSLDSRGQETQYF	TGTGCCAGCAGTTTAGATTCTAGGGGACAAGAGACCCAGTACTTC	.	TRBJ2-5	TRBV28	.
CASREISGRSDTQYF	TGTGCCAGCAGGGAGATTAGCGGGAGATCAGATACGCAGTATTTT	TRBD2	TRBJ2-3	TRBV28	.
CASSLAVSSHEQYF	TGCGCCAGCAGCTTGGCTGTTAGCTCTCACGAGCAGTACTTC	.	TRBJ2-7	TRBV5-1	.
CASGLVLGRGTDTQYF	TGTGCTAGTGGTTTGGTACTTGGGAGGGGCACAGATACGCAGTATTTT	TRBD2	TRBJ2-3	TRBV12-5	.
CASSQDGARSNQPQHF	TGTGCCAGCAGCCAAGATGGCGCAAGAAGCAATCAGCCCCAGCATTTT	.	TRBJ1-5	TRBV4-2	.
CASSFSTSGKQYF	TGTGCCAGCAGCTTTTCGACTAGCGGGAAGCAGTACTTC	TRBD2	TRBJ2-7	TRBV7-2	.
CASTPGWGNYGYTF	TGTGCCAGCACTCCAGGGTGGGGGAACTATGGCTACACCTTC	.	TRBJ1-2	TRBV28	.
CASSLDGGGGSYEQYF	TGCGCCAGCAGCTTGGACGGGGGAGGCGGGAGCTACGAGCAGTACTTC	TRBD2	TRBJ2-7	TRBV5-1	.
CAWSVSSGTSF	TGTGCCTGGAGTGTATCATCCGGGACGAGCTTC	.	TRBJ2-7	TRBV30	.
CASSPGGQGRNTEAFF	TGTGCCAGCAGTCCCGGCGGACAGGGGAGGAACACTGAAGCTTTCTTT	TRBD1	TRBJ1-1	TRBV2	.
CASSLVAAETQYF	TGTGCCAGCAGCCTCGTCGCGGCGGAGACCCAGTACTTC	.	TRBJ2-5	TRBV7-9	.
CASSVSVGRQFF	TGTGCCAGCAGTGTATCGGTAGGGAGGCAGTTCTTC	.	TRBJ2-1	TRBV2	.
CASSNTDTQYF	TGTGCCAGCTCCAACACAGATACGCAGTATTTT	.	TRBJ2-3	TRBV7-9	.
CASSLLAGNVDTQYF	TGTGCCAGCAGCTTGCTAGCGGGAAACGTAGATACGCAGTATTTT	TRBD2	TRBJ2-3	TRBV7-3	.
CASSSLSGRHNEQFF	TGTGCCAGCAGCTCCTTAAGCGGGAGACATAATGAGCAGTTCTTC	TRBD2	TRBJ2-1	TRBV7-3	.
CASELYTNYNEQFF	TGTGCCAGCGAACTTTATACCAACTACAATGAGCAGTTCTTC	.	TRBJ2-1	TRBV18	.
CASTDNAGNTIYF	TGTGCCAGCACCGACAACGCTGGAAACACCATATATTTT	.	TRBJ1-3	TRBV7-2	few
CASSPIAKGQPQHF	TGTGCCAGCAGTCCGATTGCCAAAGGACAGCCCCAGCATTTT	.	TRBJ1-5	TRBV7-9	.
CASRSVQVNEKLFF	TGTGCCAGCAGGTCGGTGCAGGTTAATGAAAAACTGTTTTTT	.	TRBJ1-4	TRBV28	.
CASSLAERNEKLFF	TGTGCCAGCAGCTTGGCTGAGCGTAATGAAAAACTGTTTTTT	.	TRBJ1-4	TRBV5-6	.
CASSSPRETAAYEQYF	TGTGCCAGCAGCTCCCCAAGGGAGACAGCAGCCTACGAGCAGTACTTC	.	TRBJ2-7	TRBV9	.
CASSEVHTSGVYEQYF	TGTGCCAGCAGTGAGGTCCATACTAGCGGGGTCTACGAGCAGTACTTC	TRBD2	TRBJ2-7	TRBV6-1	.
CASSRLAVNTGELFF	TGTGCCAGCAGCCGACTAGCGGTGAACACCGGGGAGCTGTTTTTT	TRBD2	TRBJ2-2	TRBV14	.
CASSPGLAADTQYF	TGTGCCAGCAGTCCCGGACTAGCTGCAGATACGCAGTATTTT	TRBD2	TRBJ2-3	TRBV2	.
CASSDSTSGAYEQYF	TGTGCCAGCAGCGACTCAACTAGCGGCGCCTACGAGCAGTACTTC	TRBD2	TRBJ2-7	TRBV4-2	.
CASSPQRTAQETQYF	TGTGCCAGTAGTCCCCAACGGACAGCTCAAGAGACCCAGTACTTC	.	TRBJ2-5	TRBV19	.
CASSLAVRGHGYTF	TGTGCCAGCAGCTTAGCGGTCCGGGGGCATGGCTACACCTTC	.	TRBJ1-2	TRBV7-9	.
CASSLGPRLAGDTDTQYF	TGTGCCAGCAGCTTGGGACCAAGACTAGCGGGAGACACAGATACGCAGTATTTT	TRBD2	TRBJ2-3	TRBV5-4	.
CASSAQSPRGPEAFF	TGCGCCAGCAGCGCGCAGTCTCCCAGGGGTCCTGAAGCTTTCTTT	.	TRBJ1-1	TRBV5-1	.
CASSNIPGQGSETQYF	TGTGCCAGCAGCAACATCCCGGGACAGGGTTCGGAGACCCAGTACTTC	TRBD1	TRBJ2-5	TRBV14	.
CASSLTKEEQYF	TGCGCCAGCAGCTTGACCAAGGAGGAGCAGTACTTC	.	TRBJ2-7	TRBV5-1	.
CASSVGYGSKETQYF	TGTGCCAGCAGCGTAGGTTATGGGAGTAAAGAGACCCAGTACTTC	.	TRBJ2-5	TRBV9	.
CASSFGGQGSNEQFF	TGCGCCAGCAGCTTTGGGGGACAGGGGTCCAATGAGCAGTTCTTC	TRBD1	TRBJ2-1	TRBV5-1	.
CASGVSAYEQYF	TGTGCCAGCGGTGTCAGTGCCTACGAGCAGTACTTC	.	TRBJ2-7	TRBV6-1	.
CASSILTGYSEKLFF	TGTGCCAGCAGCATCCTGACAGGATATTCTGAAAAACTGTTTTTT	.	TRBJ1-4	TRBV28	.
CASSPPEGGSYNEQFF	TGTGCCAGCAGCCCTCCGGAGGGAGGTTCCTACAATGAGCAGTTCTTC	.	TRBJ2-1	TRBV7-9	.
CASSQDRDWDTEAFF	TGCGCCAGCAGCCAAGACAGGGATTGGGACACTGAAGCTTTCTTT	.	TRBJ1-1	TRBV4-3	.